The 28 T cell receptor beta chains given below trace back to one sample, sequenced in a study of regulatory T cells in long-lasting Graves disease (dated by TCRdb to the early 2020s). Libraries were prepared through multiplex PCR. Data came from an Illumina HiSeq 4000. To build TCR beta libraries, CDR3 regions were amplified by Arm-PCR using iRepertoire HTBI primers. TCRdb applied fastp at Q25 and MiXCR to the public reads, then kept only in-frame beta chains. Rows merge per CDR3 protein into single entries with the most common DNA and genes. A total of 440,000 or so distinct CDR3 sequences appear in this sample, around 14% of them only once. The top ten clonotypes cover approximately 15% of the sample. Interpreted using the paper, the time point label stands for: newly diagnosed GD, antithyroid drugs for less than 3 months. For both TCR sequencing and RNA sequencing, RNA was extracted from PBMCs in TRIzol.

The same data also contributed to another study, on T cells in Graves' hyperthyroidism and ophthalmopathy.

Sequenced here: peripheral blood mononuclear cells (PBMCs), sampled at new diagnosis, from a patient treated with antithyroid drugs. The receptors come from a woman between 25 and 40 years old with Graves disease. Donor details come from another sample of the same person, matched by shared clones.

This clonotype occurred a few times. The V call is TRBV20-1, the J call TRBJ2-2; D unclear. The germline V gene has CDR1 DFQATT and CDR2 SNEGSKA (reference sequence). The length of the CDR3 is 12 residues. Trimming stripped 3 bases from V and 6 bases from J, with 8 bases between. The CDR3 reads CSASNGAGELFF. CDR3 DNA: TGCAGTGCTAGTAACGGCGCCGGGGAGCTGTTTTTT.

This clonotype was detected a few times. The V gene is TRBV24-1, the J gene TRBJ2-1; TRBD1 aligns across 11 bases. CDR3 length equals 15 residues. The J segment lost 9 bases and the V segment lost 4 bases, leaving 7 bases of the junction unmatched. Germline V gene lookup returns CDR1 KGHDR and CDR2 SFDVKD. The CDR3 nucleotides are TGTGCCACCAGTGAAGGACAGGGGGCGTCGAGTGAGCAGTTCTTC. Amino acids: CATSEGQGASSEQFF.

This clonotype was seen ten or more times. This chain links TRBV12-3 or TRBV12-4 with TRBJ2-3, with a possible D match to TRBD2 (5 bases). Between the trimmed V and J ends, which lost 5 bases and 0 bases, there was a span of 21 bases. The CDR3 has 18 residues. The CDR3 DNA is TGTGCCAGCAGTAAACCGGGGTCCCCCCTCGATAGCACAGATACGCAGTATTTT. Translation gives CASSKPGSPLDSTDTQYF.

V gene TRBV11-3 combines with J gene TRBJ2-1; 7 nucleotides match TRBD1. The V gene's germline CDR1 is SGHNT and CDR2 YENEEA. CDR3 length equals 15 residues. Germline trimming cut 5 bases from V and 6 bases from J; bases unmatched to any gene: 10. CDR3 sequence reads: CASSPPQGMGNEQFF. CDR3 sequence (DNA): TGTGCCAGCAGCCCACCACAGGGGATGGGCAATGAGCAGTTCTTC.

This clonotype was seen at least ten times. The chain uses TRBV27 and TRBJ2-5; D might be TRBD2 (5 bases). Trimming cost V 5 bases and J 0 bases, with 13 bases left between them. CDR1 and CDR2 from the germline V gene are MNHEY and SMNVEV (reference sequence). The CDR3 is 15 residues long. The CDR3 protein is CASSENTGYQETQYF. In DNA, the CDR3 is TGTGCCAGCAGTGAAAACACGGGGTACCAAGAGACCCAGTACTTC.

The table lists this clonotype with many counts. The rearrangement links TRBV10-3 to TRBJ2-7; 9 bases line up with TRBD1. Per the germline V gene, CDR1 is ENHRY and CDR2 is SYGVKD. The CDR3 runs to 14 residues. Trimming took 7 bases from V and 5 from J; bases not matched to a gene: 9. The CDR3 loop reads CAITEGQGMDEQYF. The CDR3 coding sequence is TGTGCCATCACCGAAGGACAGGGGATGGACGAGCAGTACTTC.

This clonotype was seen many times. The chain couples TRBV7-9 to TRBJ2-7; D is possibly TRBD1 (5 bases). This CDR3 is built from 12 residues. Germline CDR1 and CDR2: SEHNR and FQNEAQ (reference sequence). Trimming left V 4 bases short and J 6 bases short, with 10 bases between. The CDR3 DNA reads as TGTGCCAGCAGCTCTGACAGTTCCGAGCAGTACTTC. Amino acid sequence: CASSSDSSEQYF.

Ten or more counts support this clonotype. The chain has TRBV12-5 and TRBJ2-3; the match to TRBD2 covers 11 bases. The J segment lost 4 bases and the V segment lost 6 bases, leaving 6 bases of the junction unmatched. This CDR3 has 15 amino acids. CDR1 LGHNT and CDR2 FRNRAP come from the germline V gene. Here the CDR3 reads CASGRTLAGADTQYF. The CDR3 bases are TGTGCTAGTGGCCGAACACTAGCGGGGGCAGATACGCAGTATTTT.

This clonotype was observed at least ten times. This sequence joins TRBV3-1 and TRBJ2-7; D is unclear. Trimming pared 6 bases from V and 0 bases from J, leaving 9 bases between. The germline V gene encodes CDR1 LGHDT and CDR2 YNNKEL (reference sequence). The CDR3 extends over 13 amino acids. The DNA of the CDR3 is TGTGCCAGCAGGGGGTTAAGCTCCTACGAGCAGTACTTC. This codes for CASRGLSSYEQYF.

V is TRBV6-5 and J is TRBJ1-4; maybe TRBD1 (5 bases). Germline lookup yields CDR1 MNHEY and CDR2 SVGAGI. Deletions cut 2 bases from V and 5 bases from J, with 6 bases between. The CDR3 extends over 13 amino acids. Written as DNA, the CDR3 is TGTGCCAGCAGTTACAACAGGAATGAAAAACTGTTTTTT. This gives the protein CASSYNRNEKLFF.

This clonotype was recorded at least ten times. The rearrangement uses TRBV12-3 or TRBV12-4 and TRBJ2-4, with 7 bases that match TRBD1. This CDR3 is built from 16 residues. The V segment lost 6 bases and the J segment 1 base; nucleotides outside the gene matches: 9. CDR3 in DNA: TGTGCCAGCAGCCCTAAGGGGGCCCTGGCCAAAAACATTCAGTACTTC. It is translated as CASSPKGALAKNIQYF.

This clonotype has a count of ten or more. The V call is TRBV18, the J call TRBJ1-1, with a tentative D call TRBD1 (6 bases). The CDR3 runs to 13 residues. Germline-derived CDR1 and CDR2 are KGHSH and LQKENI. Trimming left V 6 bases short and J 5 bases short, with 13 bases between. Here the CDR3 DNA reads TGTGCCAGCTCGCCGAACAGGGATACTGAAGCTTTCTTT. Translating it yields CASSPNRDTEAFF.

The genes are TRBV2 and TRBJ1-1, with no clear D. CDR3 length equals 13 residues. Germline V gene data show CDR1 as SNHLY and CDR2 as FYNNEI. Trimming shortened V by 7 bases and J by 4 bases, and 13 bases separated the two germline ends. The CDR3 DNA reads TGTGCCAGCAAAATGAGGGAGATCACTGAAGCTTTCTTT. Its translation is CASKMREITEAFF.

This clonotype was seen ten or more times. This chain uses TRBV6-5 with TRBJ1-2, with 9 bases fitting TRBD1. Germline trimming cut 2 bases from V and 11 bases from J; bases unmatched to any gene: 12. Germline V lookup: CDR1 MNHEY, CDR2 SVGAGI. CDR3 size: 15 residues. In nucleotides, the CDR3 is TGTGCCAGCAGTTACACACCGGGACAGGGCCGTCGATACACCTTC. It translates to CASSYTPGQGRRYTF.

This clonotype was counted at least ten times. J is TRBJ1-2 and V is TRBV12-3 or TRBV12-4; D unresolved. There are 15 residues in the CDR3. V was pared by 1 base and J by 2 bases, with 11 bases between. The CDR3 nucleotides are TGTGCCAGCAGTTTAGGCGCAGTGGCGAACTATGGCTACACCTTC. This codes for CASSLGAVANYGYTF.

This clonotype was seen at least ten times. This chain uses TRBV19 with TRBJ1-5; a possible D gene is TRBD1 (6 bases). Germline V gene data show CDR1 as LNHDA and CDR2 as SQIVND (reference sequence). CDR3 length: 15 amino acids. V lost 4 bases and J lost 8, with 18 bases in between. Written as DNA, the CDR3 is TGTGCCAGTAGTACCATTGAGGACAGCGTTAAGCCCCAGCATTTT. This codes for CASSTIEDSVKPQHF.

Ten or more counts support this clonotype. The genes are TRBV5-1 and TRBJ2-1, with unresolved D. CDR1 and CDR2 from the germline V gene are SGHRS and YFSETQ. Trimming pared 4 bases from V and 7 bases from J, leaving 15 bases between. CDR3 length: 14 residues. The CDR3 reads CASSVFGVGNEQFF. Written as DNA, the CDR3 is TGCGCCAGCAGCGTCTTTGGGGTTGGGAATGAGCAGTTCTTC.

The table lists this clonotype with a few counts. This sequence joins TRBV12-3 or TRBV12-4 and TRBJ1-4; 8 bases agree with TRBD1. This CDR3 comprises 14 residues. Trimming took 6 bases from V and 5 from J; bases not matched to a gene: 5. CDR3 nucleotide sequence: TGTGCCAGCAGAACCCGGACAGGGAATGAAAAACTGTTTTTT. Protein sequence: CASRTRTGNEKLFF.

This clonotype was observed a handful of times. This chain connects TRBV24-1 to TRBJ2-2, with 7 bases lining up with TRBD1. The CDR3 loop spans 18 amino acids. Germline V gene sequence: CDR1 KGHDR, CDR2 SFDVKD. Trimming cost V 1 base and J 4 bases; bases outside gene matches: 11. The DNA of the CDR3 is TGTGCCACCAGTGATTTTCCCGATGACAACAGGGGCACCGGGGAGCTGTTTTTT. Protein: CATSDFPDDNRGTGELFF.

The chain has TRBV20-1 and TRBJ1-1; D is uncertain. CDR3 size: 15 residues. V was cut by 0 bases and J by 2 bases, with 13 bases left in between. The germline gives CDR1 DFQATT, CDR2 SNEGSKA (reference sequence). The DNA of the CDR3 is TGCAGTGCTAGAGAGCCGGTTCAGGACAACACTGAAGCTTTCTTT. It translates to CSAREPVQDNTEAFF.

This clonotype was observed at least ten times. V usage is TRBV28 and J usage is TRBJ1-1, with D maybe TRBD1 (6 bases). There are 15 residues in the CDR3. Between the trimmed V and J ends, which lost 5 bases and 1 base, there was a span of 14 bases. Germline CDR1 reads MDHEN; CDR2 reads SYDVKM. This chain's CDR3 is CASSPRGLSNTEAFF. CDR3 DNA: TGTGCCAGCAGTCCGAGGGGGTTATCGAACACTGAAGCTTTCTTT. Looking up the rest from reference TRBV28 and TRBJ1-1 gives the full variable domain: DVKVTQSSRYLVKRTGEKVFLECVQDMDHENMFWYRQDPGLGLRLIYFSYDVKMKEKGDIPEGYSVSREKKERFSLILESASTNQTSMYLCASSPRGLSNTEAFFGQGTRLTVV.

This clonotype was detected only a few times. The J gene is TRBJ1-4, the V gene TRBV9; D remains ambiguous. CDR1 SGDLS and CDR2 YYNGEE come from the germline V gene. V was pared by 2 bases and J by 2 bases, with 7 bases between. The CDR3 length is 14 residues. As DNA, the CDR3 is TGTGCCAGCAGCGTGGGAGGCACTAATGAAAAACTGTTTTTT. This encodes CASSVGGTNEKLFF.

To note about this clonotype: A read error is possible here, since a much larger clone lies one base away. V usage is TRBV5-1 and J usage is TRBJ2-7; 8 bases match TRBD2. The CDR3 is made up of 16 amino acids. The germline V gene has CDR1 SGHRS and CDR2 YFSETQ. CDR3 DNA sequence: TGCGCCACCAGCTTCGGGCTAGCGGGCCTCTCCTACGAGCAGTACTTC. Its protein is CATSFGLAGLSYEQYF.

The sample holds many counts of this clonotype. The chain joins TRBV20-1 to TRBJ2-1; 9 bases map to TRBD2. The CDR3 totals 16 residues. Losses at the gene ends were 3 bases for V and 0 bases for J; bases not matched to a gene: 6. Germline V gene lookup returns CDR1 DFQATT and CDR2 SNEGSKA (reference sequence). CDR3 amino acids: CSARDSGRFSYNEQFF. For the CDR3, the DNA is TGCAGTGCTAGGGATAGCGGGAGATTCTCCTACAATGAGCAGTTCTTC.

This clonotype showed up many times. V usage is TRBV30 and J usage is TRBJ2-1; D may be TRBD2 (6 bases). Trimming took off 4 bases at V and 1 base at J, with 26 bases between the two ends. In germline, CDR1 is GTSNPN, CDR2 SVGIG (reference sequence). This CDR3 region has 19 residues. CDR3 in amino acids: CAWTLLGGVPRSSYNEQFF. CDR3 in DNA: TGTGCCTGGACCCTACTGGGGGGAGTCCCACGGAGTTCCTACAATGAGCAGTTCTTC.

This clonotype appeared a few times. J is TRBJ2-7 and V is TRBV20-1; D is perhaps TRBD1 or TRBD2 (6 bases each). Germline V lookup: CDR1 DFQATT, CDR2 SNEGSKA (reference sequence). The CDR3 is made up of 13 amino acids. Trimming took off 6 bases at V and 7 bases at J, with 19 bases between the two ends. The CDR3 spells CSAAQGGGTEQYF. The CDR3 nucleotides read TGCAGTGCAGCACAGGGAGGAGGGACAGAGCAGTACTTC.

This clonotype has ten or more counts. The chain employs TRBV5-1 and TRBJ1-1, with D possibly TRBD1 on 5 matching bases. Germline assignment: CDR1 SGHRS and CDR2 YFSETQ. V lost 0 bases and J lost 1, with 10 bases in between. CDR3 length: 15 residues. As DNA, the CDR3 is TGCGCCAGCAGCTTGGCCGGGGACCGGAACACTGAAGCTTTCTTT. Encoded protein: CASSLAGDRNTEAFF.

The CDR3 nucleotides read TGTGCCAGGACGCACTTCACAGATACGCAGTATTTT. This encodes CARTHFTDTQYF. The chain uses TRBV19 and TRBJ2-3, with D hard to call. V was pared by 9 bases and J by 2 bases, with 9 bases between. CDR1 and CDR2 from the germline V gene are LNHDA and SQIVND (reference sequence). The CDR3 totals 12 residues.